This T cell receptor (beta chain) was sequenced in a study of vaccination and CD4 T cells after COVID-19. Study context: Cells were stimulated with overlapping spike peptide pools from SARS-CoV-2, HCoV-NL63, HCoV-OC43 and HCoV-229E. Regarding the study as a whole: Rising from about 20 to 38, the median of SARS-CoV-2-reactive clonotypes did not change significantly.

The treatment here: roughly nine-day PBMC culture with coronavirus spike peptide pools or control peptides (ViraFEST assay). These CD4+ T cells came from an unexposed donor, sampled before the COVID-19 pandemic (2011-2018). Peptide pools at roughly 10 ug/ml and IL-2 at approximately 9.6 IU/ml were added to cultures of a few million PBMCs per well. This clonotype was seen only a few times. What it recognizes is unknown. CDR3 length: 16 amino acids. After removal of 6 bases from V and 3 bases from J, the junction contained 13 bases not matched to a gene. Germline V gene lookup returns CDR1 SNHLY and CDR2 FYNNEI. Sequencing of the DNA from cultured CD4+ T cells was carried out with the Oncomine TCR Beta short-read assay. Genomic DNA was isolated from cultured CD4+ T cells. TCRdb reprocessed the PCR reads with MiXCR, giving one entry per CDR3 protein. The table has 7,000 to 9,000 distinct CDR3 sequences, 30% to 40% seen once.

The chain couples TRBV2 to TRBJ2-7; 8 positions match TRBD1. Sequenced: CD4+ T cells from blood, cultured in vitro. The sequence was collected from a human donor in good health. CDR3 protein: CASRGAPGQVSYEQYF. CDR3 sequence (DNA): TGTGCCAGCAGGGGCGCTCCGGGACAGGTCAGCTACGAGCAGTACTTC.